This T cell receptor beta chain was sequenced during a study of shared clonotypes between healthy human individuals. At the level of the study: A few men and two women, aged 18 to 49, were donors.

Some clones are missing from TCRdb's copy, which holds only in-frame ones; the method was immunoSEQ multiplex PCR. The sample carries 2 million to 2.5 million clones, approximately 96% recorded once. Study results and limitations: Naive subsets typically showed greater estimated richness than memory subsets. About 4.5% of naive CD4 clonotypes were common to four donors.

On this clone itself: As yet, its antigen is unknown.

Germline V gives CDR1 SQVTM, CDR2 ANQGSEA. CDR3 length equals 17 residues. Trimming at V came to 0 bases and at J to 6 bases, leaving 14 bases not matched to a gene. The source of this sequence is a man aged 18 to 29 in good health. Specimen: naive CD4+ T cells sorted from blood. The subset here: CD45RA+ positively selected. This sequence joins TRBV29-1 and TRBJ2-4; 7 bases align to TRBD2. The CDR3 loop reads CSVEERAARAGVNIQYF. DNA for the CDR3: TGCAGCGTTGAAGAACGCGCGGCACGGGCGGGAGTAAACATTCAGTACTTC.